This T cell receptor (beta chain) is drawn from a study of blood T cell repertoires in COVID-19. Repertoires were generated with immunoSEQ multiplex PCR, while TCRdb's copy carries only in-frame clones and drops some. This table has more than 200,000 clones, approximately 90% appearing once. V was pared by 2 bases and J by 1 base, with 17 bases between. The V gene's germline CDR1 is MNHEY and CDR2 SVGEGT. CDR3 length: 17 residues. This clone was seen only a few times. Seattle participants joined during active infection and were tracked over time. This TCR came from a man aged 50-60 years with COVID-19, enrolled during active disease. Sequencing input: peripheral blood. V is TRBV6-2 or TRBV6-3 and J is TRBJ1-1; D is unclear. CDR3 DNA: TGTGCCAGCAGTTACCGGCCAGCGGGCAACTGGAACACTGAAGCTTTCTTT. Translating gives CASSYRPAGNWNTEAFF.